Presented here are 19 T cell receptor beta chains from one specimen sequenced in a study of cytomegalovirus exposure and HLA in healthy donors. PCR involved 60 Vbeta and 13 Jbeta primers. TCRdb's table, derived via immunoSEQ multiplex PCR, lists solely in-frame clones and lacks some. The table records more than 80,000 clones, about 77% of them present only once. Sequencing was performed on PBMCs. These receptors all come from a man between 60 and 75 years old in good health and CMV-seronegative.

The CDR3 reads CASSRGSSYNSPLHF. CDR3 in DNA: TGTGCCAGCAGTCGCGGTAGCTCCTATAATTCACCCCTCCACTTT. The chain employs TRBV6-5 and TRBJ1-6; D remains ambiguous. The germline V gene encodes CDR1 MNHEY and CDR2 SVGAGI. V was shortened by 5 bases and J by 0 bases, with 8 bases between the two germline ends. This CDR3 has 15 residues.

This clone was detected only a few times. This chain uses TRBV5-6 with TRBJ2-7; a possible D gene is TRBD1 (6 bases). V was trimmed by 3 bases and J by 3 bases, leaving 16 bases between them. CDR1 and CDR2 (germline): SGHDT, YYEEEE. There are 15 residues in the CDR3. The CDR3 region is CASSSFIRDNYEQYF. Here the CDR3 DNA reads TGTGCCAGCAGCTCTTTCATCCGGGACAACTACGAGCAGTACTTC.

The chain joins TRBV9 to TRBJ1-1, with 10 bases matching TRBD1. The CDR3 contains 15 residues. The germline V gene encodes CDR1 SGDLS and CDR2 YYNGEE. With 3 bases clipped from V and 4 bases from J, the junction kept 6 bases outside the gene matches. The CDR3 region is CASSARQGATTEAFF. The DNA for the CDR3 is TGTGCCAGCAGCGCCAGACAGGGGGCGACCACTGAAGCTTTCTTT. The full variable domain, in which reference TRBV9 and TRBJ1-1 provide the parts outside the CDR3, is DSGVTQTPKHLITATGQRVTLRCSPRSGDLSVYWYQQSLDQGLQFLIQYYNGEERAKGNILERFSAQQFPDLHSELNLSSLELGDSALYFCASSARQGATTEAFFGQGTRLTVV.

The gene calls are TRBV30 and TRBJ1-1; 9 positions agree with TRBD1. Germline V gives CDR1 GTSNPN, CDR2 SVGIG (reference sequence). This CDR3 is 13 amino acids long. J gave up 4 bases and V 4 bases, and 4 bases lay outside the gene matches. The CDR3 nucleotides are TGTGCCTGGACACAGGGGGCGCCCACTGAAGCTTTCTTT. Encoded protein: CAWTQGAPTEAFF.

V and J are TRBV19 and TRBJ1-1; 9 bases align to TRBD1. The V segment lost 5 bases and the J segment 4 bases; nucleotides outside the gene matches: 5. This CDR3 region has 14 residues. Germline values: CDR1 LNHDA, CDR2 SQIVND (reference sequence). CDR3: CASSPTGGVTEAFF. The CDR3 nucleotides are TGTGCCAGTAGTCCCACAGGGGGCGTCACTGAAGCTTTCTTT.

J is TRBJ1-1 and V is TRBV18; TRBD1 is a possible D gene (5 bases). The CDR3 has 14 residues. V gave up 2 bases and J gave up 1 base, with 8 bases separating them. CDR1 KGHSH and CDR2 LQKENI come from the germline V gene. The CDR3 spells CASSPGQSNTEAFF. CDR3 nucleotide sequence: TGTGCCAGCTCACCAGGACAATCGAACACTGAAGCTTTCTTT. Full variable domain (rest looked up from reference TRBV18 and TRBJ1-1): NAGVMQNPRHLVRRRGQEARLRCSPMKGHSHVYWYRQLPEEGLKFMVYLQKENIIDESGMPKERFSAEFPKEGPSILRIQQVVRGDSAAYFCASSPGQSNTEAFFGQGTRLTVV.

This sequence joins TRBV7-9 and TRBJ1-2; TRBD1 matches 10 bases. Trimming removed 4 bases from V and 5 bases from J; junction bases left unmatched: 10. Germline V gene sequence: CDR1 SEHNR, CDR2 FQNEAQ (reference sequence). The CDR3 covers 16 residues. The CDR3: CASSYNGDRGLYGYTF. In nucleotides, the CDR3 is TGTGCCAGCAGCTACAACGGGGACAGGGGCCTTTATGGCTACACCTTC.

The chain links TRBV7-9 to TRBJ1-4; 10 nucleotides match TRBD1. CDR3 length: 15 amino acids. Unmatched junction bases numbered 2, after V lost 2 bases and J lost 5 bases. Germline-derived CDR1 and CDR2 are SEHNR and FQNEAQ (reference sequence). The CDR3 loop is CASSLPGQGNEKLFF. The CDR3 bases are TGTGCCAGCAGCTTACCGGGACAGGGGAATGAAAAACTGTTTTTT.

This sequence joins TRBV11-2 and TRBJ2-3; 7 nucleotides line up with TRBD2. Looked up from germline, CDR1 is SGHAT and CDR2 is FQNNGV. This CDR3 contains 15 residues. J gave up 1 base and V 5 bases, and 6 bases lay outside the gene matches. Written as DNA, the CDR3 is TGTGCCAGCAGCCCCTGGGCGGGGGGCACAGATACGCAGTATTTT. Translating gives CASSPWAGGTDTQYF.

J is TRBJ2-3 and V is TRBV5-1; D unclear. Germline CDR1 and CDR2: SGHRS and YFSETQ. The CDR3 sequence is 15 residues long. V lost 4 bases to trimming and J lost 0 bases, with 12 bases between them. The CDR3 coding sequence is TGCGCCAGCAGCCTACTGAGTTTTAGCACAGATACGCAGTATTTT. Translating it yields CASSLLSFSTDTQYF.

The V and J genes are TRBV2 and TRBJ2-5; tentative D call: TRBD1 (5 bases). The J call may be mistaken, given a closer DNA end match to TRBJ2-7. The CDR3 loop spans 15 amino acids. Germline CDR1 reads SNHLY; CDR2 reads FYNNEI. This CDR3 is CASSEEGQPLYEQYF. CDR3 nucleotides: TGTGCCAGCAGTGAAGAGGGGCAGCCCCTCTACGAGCAGTACTTC.

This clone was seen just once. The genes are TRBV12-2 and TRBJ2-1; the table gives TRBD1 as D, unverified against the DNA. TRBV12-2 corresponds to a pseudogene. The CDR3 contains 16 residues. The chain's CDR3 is CASRSSGQGRYNEQFF. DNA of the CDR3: TGTGCAAGTCGCTCGTCGGGACAGGGGCGGTACAATGAGCAGTTCTTC.

For the CDR3, the DNA is TGTGCCAGCAGCTTACAGGGGCAGCTACGAAATGAAAAACTGTTTTTT. Translated: CASSLQGQLRNEKLFF. V gene TRBV11-2 combines with J gene TRBJ1-4, with D maybe TRBD1 (6 bases). Germline CDR1 is SGHAT and CDR2 is FQNNGV. V was cut by 2 bases and J by 5 bases, with 15 bases left in between. The CDR3 runs 16 residues.

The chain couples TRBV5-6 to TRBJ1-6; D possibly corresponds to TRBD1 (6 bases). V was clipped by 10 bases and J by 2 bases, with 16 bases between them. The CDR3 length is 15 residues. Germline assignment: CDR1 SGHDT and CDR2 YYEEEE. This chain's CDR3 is CAPGGGGTYNSPLHF. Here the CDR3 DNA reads TGTGCCCCCGGGGGAGGGGGAACCTATAATTCACCCCTCCACTTT.

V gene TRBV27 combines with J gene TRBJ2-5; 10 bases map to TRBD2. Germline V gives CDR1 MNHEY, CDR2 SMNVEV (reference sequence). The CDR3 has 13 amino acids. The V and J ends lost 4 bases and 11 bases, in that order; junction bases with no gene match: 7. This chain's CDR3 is CASSYSGGSEQYF. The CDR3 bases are TGTGCCAGCAGTTATAGCGGGGGGAGTGAGCAGTACTTC.

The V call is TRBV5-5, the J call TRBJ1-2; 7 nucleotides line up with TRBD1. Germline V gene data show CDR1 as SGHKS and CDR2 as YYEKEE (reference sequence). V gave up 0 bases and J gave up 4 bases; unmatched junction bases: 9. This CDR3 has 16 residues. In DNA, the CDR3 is TGTGCCAGCAGCTTGGCCAACTGGGACAGAACCTATGGCTACACCTTC. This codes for CASSLANWDRTYGYTF.

CDR3 region: CASSLVLGLAGGPDNNEQFF. The CDR3 nucleotides are TGCGCCAGCAGCTTGGTCTTGGGGCTAGCGGGGGGGCCAGACAACAATGAGCAGTTCTTC. The chain is built from TRBV5-1 and TRBJ2-1; 12 bases match TRBD2. Trimming removed 0 bases from V and 5 bases from J; junction bases left unmatched: 15. There are 20 residues in the CDR3. Germline CDR1 and CDR2: SGHRS and YFSETQ.

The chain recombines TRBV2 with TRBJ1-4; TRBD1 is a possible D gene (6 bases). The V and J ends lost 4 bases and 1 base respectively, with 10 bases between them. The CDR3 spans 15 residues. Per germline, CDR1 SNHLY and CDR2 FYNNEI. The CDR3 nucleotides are TGTGCCAGCAGTGCGACACAGGGAACTAATGAAAAACTGTTTTTT. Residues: CASSATQGTNEKLFF.

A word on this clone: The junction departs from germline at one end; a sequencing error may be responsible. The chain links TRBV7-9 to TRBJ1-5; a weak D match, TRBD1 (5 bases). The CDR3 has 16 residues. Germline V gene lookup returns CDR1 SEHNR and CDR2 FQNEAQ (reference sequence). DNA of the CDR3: TGTTCCAGCAGCGCCAGAGACAGAGGAGCAGGCCAGCCCCAGCATTTT. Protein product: CSSSARDRGAGQPQHF.